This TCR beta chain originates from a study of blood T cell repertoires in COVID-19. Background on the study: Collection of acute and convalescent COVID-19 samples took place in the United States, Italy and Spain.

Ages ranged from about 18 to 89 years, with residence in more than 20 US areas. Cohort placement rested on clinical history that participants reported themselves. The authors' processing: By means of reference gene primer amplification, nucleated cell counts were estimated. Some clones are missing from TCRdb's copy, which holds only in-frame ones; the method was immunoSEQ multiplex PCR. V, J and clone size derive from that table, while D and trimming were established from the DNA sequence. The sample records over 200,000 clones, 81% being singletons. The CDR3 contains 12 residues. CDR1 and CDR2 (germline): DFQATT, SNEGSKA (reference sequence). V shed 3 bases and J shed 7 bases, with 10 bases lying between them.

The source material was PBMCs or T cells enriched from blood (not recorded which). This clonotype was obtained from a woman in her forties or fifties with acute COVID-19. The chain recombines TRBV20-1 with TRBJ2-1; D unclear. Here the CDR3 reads CSASFQLNEQFF. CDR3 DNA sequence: TGCAGTGCTAGTTTTCAGTTGAATGAGCAGTTCTTC.